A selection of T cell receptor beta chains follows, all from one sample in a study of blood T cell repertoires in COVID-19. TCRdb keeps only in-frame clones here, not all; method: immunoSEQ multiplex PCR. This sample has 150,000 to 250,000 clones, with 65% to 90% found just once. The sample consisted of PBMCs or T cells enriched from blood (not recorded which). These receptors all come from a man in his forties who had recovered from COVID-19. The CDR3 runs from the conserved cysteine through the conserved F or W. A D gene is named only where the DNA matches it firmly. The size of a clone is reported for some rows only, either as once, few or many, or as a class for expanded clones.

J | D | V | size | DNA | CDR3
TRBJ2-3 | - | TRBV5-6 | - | TGTGCCAGCAAACCCTGGGGGCGCGGAGATACGCAGTATTTT | CASKPWGRGDTQYF
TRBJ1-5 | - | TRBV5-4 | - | TGTGCCAGCAGCTTGGACGGTGGCAATCAGCCCCAGCATTTT | CASSLDGGNQPQHF
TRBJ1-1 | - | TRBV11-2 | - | TGTGCCAGCAGCTCCACAGGGTACGCTTTCTTT | CASSSTGYAFF
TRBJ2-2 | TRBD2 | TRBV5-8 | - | TGTGCCAGCAGCCTAGAGGTCGGGACTAGCGGCACCGGGGAGCTGTTTTTT | CASSLEVGTSGTGELFF
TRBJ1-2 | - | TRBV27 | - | TGTGCCAGCAGTTTGGACACGTTAAGGTCTAGTGGCTACACCTTC | CASSLDTLRSSGYTF
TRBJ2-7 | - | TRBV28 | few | TGTGCCAGTACCGGAGCGGAGCGGGCGAGCTCCTACGAGCAGTACTTC | CASTGAERASSYEQYF
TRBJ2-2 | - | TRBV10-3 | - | TGTGCCATCAGTGAGGGGGCGGGGAATACCGGGGAGCTGTTTTTT | CAISEGAGNTGELFF
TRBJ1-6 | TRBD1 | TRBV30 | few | TGTGCCTGGAAACTACAGGGGACTGATTCACCCCTCCACTTT | CAWKLQGTDSPLHF
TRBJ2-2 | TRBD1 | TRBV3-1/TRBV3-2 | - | TGTGCCAGCAGCCAGACAGGGGCCGGGGAGCTGTTTTTT | CASSQTGAGELFF
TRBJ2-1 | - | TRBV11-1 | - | TGTGCCAGCAGCTTCGGGCAGGGCCTATACAATGAGCAGTTCTTC | CASSFGQGLYNEQFF
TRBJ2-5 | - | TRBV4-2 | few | TGTGCCAGCAGCCCGGGAGGGGGCCATTTAAAAGAGACCCAGTACTTC | CASSPGGGHLKETQYF
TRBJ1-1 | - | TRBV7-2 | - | TGTGCCAGCAGCTCGTATCGTCTCCTGAACACTGAAGCTTTCTTT | CASSSYRLLNTEAFF
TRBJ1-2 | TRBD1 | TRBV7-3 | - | TGTGCCAGCAGCCCCAAGGGACAGTCCTATGGCTACACCTTC | CASSPKGQSYGYTF
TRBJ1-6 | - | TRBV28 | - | TGTGCCAGCAATGACAGGTCATCACCCCTCCACTTT | CASNDRSSPLHF
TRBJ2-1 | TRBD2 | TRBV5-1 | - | TGCGCCAGCAGCAACATTCTAGCGGGAGGGAGGTATGAGCAGTTCTTC | CASSNILAGGRYEQFF
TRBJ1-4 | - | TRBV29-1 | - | TGCAGCTGCAACGACGGGGCAACTAATGAAAAACTGTTTTTT | CSCNDGATNEKLFF
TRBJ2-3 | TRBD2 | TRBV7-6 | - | TGTGCCAGCAGCACCGACGCTCCCGGCGGGGGACCCATGTATACGCAGTATTTT | CASSTDAPGGGPMYTQYF
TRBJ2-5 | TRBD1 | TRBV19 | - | TGTGCCAGTAGCAAAACAGGGGACCCCGGTCAAGAGACCCAGTACTTC | CASSKTGDPGQETQYF
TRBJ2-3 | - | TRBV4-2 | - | TGTGCCAGCAGCCAAGACTGGGACAAGGCAGATACGCAGTATTTT | CASSQDWDKADTQYF
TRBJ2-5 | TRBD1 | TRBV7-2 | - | TGTGCCAGCAGCTCGGACAGGGGTGGGGAGACCCAGTACTTC | CASSSDRGGETQYF
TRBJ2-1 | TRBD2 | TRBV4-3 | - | TGCGCCAGCAGCCAAGACCCGGCGGGAGTAATCTACAATGAGCAGTTCTTC | CASSQDPAGVIYNEQFF
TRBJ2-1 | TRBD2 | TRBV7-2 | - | TGTGCCAGCAGCGGGACTAGCGGGTCTTACAATGAGCAGTTCTTC | CASSGTSGSYNEQFF
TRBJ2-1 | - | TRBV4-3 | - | TGCGCCAGCAGCCAAGATTCTTTTCAGTACAATGAGCAGTTCTTC | CASSQDSFQYNEQFF
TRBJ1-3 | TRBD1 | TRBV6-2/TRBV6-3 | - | TGTGCCAGCAGCCTAATAGGGACAGGCCTCTCTGGAAACACCATATATTTT | CASSLIGTGLSGNTIYF
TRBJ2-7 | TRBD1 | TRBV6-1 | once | TGTGCCAGCAGTGAAGTCACCAGGGGGTTCTCCTACGAGCAGTACTTC | CASSEVTRGFSYEQYF
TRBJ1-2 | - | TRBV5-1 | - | TGCGCCAGCAGTCCGGACAGCCAAGAAGGCTACACCTTC | CASSPDSQEGYTF
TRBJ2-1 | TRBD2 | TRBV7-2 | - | TGTGCCAGCAGCTGGGGGACTAGCGGAGTCGAAGAGGAGCAGTTCTTC | CASSWGTSGVEEEQFF
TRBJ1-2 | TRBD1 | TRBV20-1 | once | TGCAGTGCTAGTTCAGGGGGCTACTCGTTGGGCTACACCTTC | CSASSGGYSLGYTF
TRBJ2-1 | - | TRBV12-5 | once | TGTGCTAGTGGTTTGCCACGCACCCGGGTGTTCTTC | CASGLPRTRVFF
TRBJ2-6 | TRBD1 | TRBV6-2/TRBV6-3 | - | TGTGCCAGCAGTCTAGGACAGGGCTACTCTGGGGCCAACGTCCTGACTTTC | CASSLGQGYSGANVLTF
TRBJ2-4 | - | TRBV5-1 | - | TGCGCCAGCAGCTCCCAATCTGCAGAAAACATTCAGTACTTC | CASSSQSAENIQYF
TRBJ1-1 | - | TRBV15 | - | TGTGCCACCAGCAGAGATTGGAGGGACACTGAAGCTTTCTTT | CATSRDWRDTEAFF
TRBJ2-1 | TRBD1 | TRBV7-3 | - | TGTGCCAGCAGCTTTATGGGGACAGACTACAATGAGCAGTTCTTC | CASSFMGTDYNEQFF
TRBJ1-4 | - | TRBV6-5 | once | TGTGCCAGCAGACGGGATACTAATGAAAAACTGTTTTTT | CASRRDTNEKLFF
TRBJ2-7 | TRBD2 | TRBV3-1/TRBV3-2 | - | TGTGCCAGCAGCCACCTGACTAGCGGGGTTCCCTACGAGCAGTACTTC | CASSHLTSGVPYEQYF
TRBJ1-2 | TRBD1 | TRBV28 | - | TGTGCCAGCAGTTGGGACAGGGTTGGCTACACCTTC | CASSWDRVGYTF
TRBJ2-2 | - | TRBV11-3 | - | TGTGCCAGCAGCCCCGACAGCACCGGGGAGCTGTTTTTT | CASSPDSTGELFF
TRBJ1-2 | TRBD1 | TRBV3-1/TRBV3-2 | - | TGTGCCAGCAGCCAAGACCCCCGGGACAGGGGCTATGGCTACACCTTC | CASSQDPRDRGYGYTF
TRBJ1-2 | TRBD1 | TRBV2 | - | TGTGCCGTAGCGGGGGCCGACAGGGTTCAAACCACCTATGGCTACACCTTC | CAVAGADRVQTTYGYTF
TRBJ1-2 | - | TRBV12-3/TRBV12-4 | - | TGTGCCAGCAGCCGACAGAGTGGGTATGGCTACACCTTC | CASSRQSGYGYTF
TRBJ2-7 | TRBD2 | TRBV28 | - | TGTGCCAGCAGTTCTAGCGGGAGGGCATTGGGCGAGCAGTACTTC | CASSSSGRALGEQYF
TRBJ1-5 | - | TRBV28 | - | TGTGCCAGCACCTGGGAACAGGGAAGGGTACCCCAGCATTTT | CASTWEQGRVPQHF
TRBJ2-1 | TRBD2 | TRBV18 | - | TGTGCCAGCTCAGCAGGCGCCGCAGGGACTAGCGGGACTTACAATGAGCAGTTCTTC | CASSAGAAGTSGTYNEQFF
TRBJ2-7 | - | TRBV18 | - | TGTGCCAGCTCACCGGGGAACTTAGCCGGGACAACATACGAGCAGTACTTC | CASSPGNLAGTTYEQYF
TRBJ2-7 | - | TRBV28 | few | TGTGCCAGCAGTCTCATCCGGGGGAACGGCGAGCAGTACTTC | CASSLIRGNGEQYF
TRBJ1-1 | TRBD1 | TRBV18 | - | TGTGCCAGCTCAGTACAGGGGGGTCTAAGAGTGAACACTGAAGCTTTCTTT | CASSVQGGLRVNTEAFF